This T cell receptor beta chain was obtained from a study of T cell responses to AZD1222 COVID-19 vaccine. Across the study: Analyses pooled second doses at about 4 or about 12 weeks.

Produced via immunoSEQ multiplex PCR; TCRdb's table is partial and in-frame only. Among around 160,000 clones, around 88% were seen once, and the ten largest hold about 15%. Regarding the study as a whole: Spike-specific TCR depth and breadth grew after two AZD1222 doses. Epitopes outside B.1.351 and B.1.1.7 mutated regions reportedly drew nearly half of spike TCRs. Recipients of AZD1222 seropositive at baseline numbered only 6 or 7.

Points on this clone: Its antigen is not identified. An end of the junction does not agree with germline; a read error may underlie this.

The CDR3 length is 15 residues. Germline-derived CDR1 and CDR2 are KGHSH and LQKENI. The chain has TRBV18 and TRBJ2-5, with 11 bases lining up with TRBD1. The material sequenced was peripheral blood, taken on day 0 of AZD1222 vaccination. The clonotype originates from an adult in good health. CDR3 nucleotides: TGTGCCAACTCACCGGGGACAGGGGGATCTATTACCCAGTACTTC. It is translated as CANSPGTGGSITQYF. The full variable domain, with the rest looked up from reference TRBV18 and TRBJ2-5, is NAGVMQNPRHLVRRRGQEARLRCSPMKGHSHVYWYRQLPEEGLKFMVYLQKENIIDESGMPKERFSAEFPKEGPSILRIQQVVRGDSAAYFCANSPGTGGSITQYFGPGTRLLVL.